This record covers a single TCR beta chain. What it recognizes is unknown. Germline lookup yields CDR1 MNHNS and CDR2 SASEGT. This CDR3 has 16 amino acids. Trimming removed 6 bases at V and 8 bases at J, with 23 bases between. The source of the sample is a study of post-analysis software for immune sequencing data. Across the study: The disease courses covered relapsing-remitting, secondary progressive and progressive-relapsing multiple sclerosis. Study-level findings and limits: Those samples that were prepared in the same batch co-clustered strongly by F measure. Roughly five TRBV segments appeared more often in patients than in controls, and TRBV5-6, TRBV5-1 and TRBV20-1 were among these.

Unique-molecular-identifier-tagged TCR beta cDNA libraries were used. The authors obtained some 500,000 cDNA molecules from roughly 1 to 10 million T cells. Using its own MiXCR run on the PCR reads, TCRdb lists one record per CDR3 protein. The sample yields about 570,000 distinct CDR3 sequences, around 34% seen once. The rearrangement links TRBV6-1 to TRBJ1-5; D is ambiguous. The sample comprised blood. The TCR comes from a girl younger than 18 with multiple sclerosis. As DNA, the CDR3 is TGTGCCAGCAGCCCCGAGTTAAGCTCTCGGGCGGAGCCCCAGCATTTT. Translated, it gives CASSPELSSRAEPQHF.